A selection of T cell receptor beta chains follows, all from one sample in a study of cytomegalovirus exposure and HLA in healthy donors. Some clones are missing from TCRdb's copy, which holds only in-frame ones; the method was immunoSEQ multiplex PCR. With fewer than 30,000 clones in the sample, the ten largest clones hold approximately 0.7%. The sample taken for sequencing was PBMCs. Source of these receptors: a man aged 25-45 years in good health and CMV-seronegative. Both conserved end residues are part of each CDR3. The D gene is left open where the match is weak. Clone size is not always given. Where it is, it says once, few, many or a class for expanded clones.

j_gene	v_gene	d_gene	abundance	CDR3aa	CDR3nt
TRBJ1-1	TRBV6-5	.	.	CASRGGLDTEAFF	TGTGCCAGCCGCGGGGGTTTGGACACTGAAGCTTTCTTT
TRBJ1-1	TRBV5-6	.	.	CASTSGGDTEAFF	TGTGCCAGCACCTCCGGGGGGGACACTGAAGCTTTCTTT
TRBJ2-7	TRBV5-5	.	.	CASSPGSGRWYEQYF	TGTGCCAGCAGCCCGGGGTCAGGGAGGTGGTACGAGCAGTACTTC
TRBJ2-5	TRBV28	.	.	CASSLIPGGTQYF	TGTGCCAGCAGTTTAATCCCCGGGGGGACCCAGTACTTC
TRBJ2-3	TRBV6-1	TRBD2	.	CASSESLAGITDTQYF	TGTGCCAGCAGTGAATCCCTAGCGGGGATCACAGATACGCAGTATTTT
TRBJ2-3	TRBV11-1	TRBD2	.	CASSPDRTSGGADTQYF	TGTGCCAGCAGCCCCGACCGGACTAGCGGCGGGGCAGATACGCAGTATTTT
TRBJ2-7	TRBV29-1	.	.	CSVDSGAHEQYF	TGCAGCGTTGACTCAGGGGCGCACGAGCAGTACTTC
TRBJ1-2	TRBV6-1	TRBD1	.	CASSEVWTGRTYGYTF	TGTGCCAGCAGTGAAGTCTGGACAGGGAGGACCTATGGCTACACCTTC
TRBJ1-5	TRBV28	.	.	CASSPGTLGQPQHF	TGTGCCAGCAGCCCCGGGACTCTCGGTCAGCCCCAGCATTTT
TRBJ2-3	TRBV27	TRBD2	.	CASVPITKREFTDTQYF	TGTGCCAGCGTCCCAATCACTAAGCGGGAGTTCACAGATACGCAGTATTTT
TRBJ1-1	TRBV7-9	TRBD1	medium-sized	CASSSLQGLNTEAFF	TGTGCCAGCAGCTCCCTACAGGGGCTGAACACTGAAGCTTTCTTT
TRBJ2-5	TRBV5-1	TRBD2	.	CASSLRAISGSGEWRETQYF	TGCGCCAGCAGCTTAAGGGCTATTAGCGGGAGCGGGGAGTGGCGAGAGACCCAGTACTTC
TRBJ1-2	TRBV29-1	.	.	CSAFATGGEGGYTF	TGCAGCGCCTTTGCGACAGGCGGCGAGGGGGGCTACACCTTC
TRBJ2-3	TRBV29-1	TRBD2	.	CSVTRTSGSTDTQYF	TGCAGCGTTACCCGGACTAGCGGGAGCACAGATACGCAGTATTTT
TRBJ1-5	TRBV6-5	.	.	CASSRDTDQPQHF	TGTGCCAGCAGTCGGGACACAGATCAGCCCCAGCATTTT
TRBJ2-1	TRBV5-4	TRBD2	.	CASSLRLAVNNEQFF	TGTGCCAGCAGCTTAAGACTAGCGGTAAACAATGAGCAGTTCTTC
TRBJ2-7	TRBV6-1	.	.	CASRLTGSYEQYF	TGTGCCAGCAGGCTGACAGGCTCCTACGAGCAGTACTTC
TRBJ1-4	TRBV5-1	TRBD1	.	CASSLGQGREKLFF	TGCGCCAGCAGCCTCGGACAGGGAAGGGAAAAACTGTTTTTT
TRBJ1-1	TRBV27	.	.	CASSFLWTPNTEAFF	TGTGCCAGCAGTTTTCTCTGGACACCGAACACTGAAGCTTTCTTT
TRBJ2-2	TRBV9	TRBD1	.	CASSLSTGNGELFF	TGTGCCAGCAGCCTTTCGACAGGGAACGGGGAGCTGTTTTTT
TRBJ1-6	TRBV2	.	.	CASSEAAGYNSPLHF	TGTGCCAGCAGTGAAGCGGCGGGTTATAATTCACCCCTCCACTTT
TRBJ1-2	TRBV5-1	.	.	CASSPLGQGGYTF	TGCGCCAGCAGCCCCTTGGGGCAGGGTGGCTACACCTTC
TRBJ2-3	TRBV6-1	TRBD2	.	CASSASSGGSDTQYF	TGTGCCAGCAGTGCCTCTAGCGGGGGCTCAGATACGCAGTATTTT
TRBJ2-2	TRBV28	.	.	CASSWERGRTNTGELFF	TGTGCCAGCAGTTGGGAAAGAGGGAGGACCAACACCGGGGAGCTGTTTTTT
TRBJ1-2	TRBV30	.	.	CAWSGQVSYTF	TGTGCCTGGAGTGGACAGGTTTCTTATACCTTC
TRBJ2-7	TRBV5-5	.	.	CASRSSERDEQYF	TGTGCCAGCAGATCTTCTGAGAGGGACGAGCAGTACTTC
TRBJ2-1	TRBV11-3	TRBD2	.	CASSLEAGDTEQFF	TGTGCCAGCAGCCTCGAAGCGGGAGATACTGAGCAGTTCTTC
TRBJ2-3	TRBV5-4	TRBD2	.	CASSRGLAGGTSTDTQYF	TGTGCCAGCAGCCGGGGACTAGCGGGAGGGACTAGCACAGATACGCAGTATTTT
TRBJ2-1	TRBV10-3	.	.	CAISEQGQQREQFF	TGTGCCATCAGTGAGCAGGGGCAACAGCGTGAGCAGTTCTTC
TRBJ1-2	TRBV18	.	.	CASSLVETAYGYTF	TGTGCCAGCTCCCTCGTGGAGACAGCCTATGGCTACACCTTC
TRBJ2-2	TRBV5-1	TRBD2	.	CASSFRAGVAGELFF	TGCGCCAGCAGCTTCAGAGCGGGAGTCGCCGGGGAGCTGTTTTTT
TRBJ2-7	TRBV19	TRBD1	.	CASRATGAGYEQYF	TGTGCCAGTAGAGCGACAGGGGCCGGCTACGAGCAGTACTTC
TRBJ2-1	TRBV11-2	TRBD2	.	CASSLDVAGTRSGEQFF	TGTGCCAGCAGCTTAGATGTAGCTGGGACTAGGTCAGGTGAGCAGTTCTTC
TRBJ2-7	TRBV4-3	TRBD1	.	CASSRDRGPSYEQYF	TGCGCCAGCAGCCGGGACAGGGGTCCCTCCTACGAGCAGTACTTC
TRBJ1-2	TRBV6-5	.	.	CASSLAAHYGYTF	TGTGCCAGCAGTCTGGCAGCGCACTATGGCTACACCTTC
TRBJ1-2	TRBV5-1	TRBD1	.	CASSLNFWDRGYGYTF	TGCGCCAGCAGCTTGAATTTTTGGGACAGGGGATATGGCTACACCTTC
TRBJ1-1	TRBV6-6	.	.	CASRPPGLNTEAFF	TGTGCCAGCAGACCACCGGGTCTGAACACTGAAGCTTTCTTT
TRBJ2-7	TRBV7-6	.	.	CASSLAYGRGNEQYF	TGTGCCAGCAGCTTAGCGTACGGCAGGGGAAACGAGCAGTACTTC
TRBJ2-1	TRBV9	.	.	CASSTRLASYNEQFF	TGTGCCAGCAGCACACGTCTGGCCTCCTACAATGAGCAGTTCTTC
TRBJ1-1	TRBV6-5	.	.	CAIIRGTEAFF	TGTGCCATCATTCGAGGAACTGAAGCTTTCTTT
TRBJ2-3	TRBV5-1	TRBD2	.	CASRSLGRGVADTQYF	TGCGCCAGCAGGTCCCTGGGGAGGGGTGTGGCAGATACGCAGTATTTT